This T cell receptor (beta chain) was observed in a study of OX40 agonist ivuxolimab in advanced cancers. About the study as a whole: Ivuxolimab was a fully human IgG2 agonistic monoclonal antibody targeting the costimulatory receptor OX40 (CD134). Prior anti-PD-1, anti-PD-L1 or anti-CTLA-4 therapy was permitted, and 40% to 50% of dose-escalation patients had received checkpoint inhibitors. The purpose of peripheral TCRbeta sequencing was to test whether ivuxolimab changed TCR sequence diversity and led to clonal T-cell expansion. Among the approximately 54 dose-escalation patients, around 20 had hepatocellular carcinoma, 15 or so melanoma, 9 renal cell carcinoma and 9 head and neck cancer. The monotherapy dose-escalation portion (N ≈ 50 patients) of the phase I ivuxolimab trial is reported in the paper. Three dose-escalation patients achieved partial responses, one with hepatocellular carcinoma and two with cutaneous melanoma. Intravenous ivuxolimab was administered to patients every 2 weeks at six dose levels: 0.01, 0.1, 0.3, 1.5, 3 and 10 mg/kg. A male proportion of roughly 85% and a mean age of about 60 years, ranging from 23 to 79, were recorded for the dose-escalation cohort. General conclusions and limits of the study: Clonal expansion of both CD4+ and CD8+ blood T cells was observed from baseline to week 6 at doses 0.1 to 3.0 mg/kg. Low levels of normalized T-cell clonal expansion were also seen in some patients who did not respond. The antigen specificity of the peripheral T cells that underwent clonal expansion was not determined. Partial responders in the 0.1-3.0 mg/kg groups had among the lowest normalized peripheral clonal expansion, especially among CD8+ T cells. After ivuxolimab, expanded clones were on average more numerous among CD8+ T cells than among CD4+ T cells.

In this sample, this clone turned up once. The clone's antigen remains unknown. The input lacks base qualities; no much larger clone sits a single base away. For sequencing of the TCRbeta CDR3 region, genomic DNA was extracted from the sorted cells. The immunoSEQ Assay was used to sequence the TCRbeta CDR3 regions. What TCRdb holds here is the immuneACCESS table cut down to in-frame rearrangements. Part of the clones is not present; checked against another copy, under half of the missing clones reflect an unresolved V gene, and the others are unexplained. The sample records about 56,000 clones, 80% to 90% of which are singletons. 11% of the sample belongs to the ten largest clones. CDR1 SNHLY and CDR2 FYNNEI are derived from the germline V gene. Inclusive of the bounding cysteine and phenylalanine, the CDR3 is 14 residues long. Of the read, only the CDR3 DNA is kept; its 42 bases are in frame from base 1. V loses 7 bases at its end and J loses 4 bases; junction bases beyond the gene matches: 7.

The trial excluded patients who had a history of autoimmune disease or who were on systemic immunosuppression. Peripheral blood for TCR sequencing was collected from all dose cohorts at baseline, on cycle 4 day 1, and on cycle 7 day 1. The samples were taken from a phase I, first-in-human, multicenter, open-label dose-escalation trial of ivuxolimab. Adults with locally advanced or metastatic melanoma, renal cell, hepatocellular, or head and neck squamous cell carcinoma were enrolled in the trial. CD4+ and CD8+ T cells were sorted separately from peripheral blood before TCR sequencing. The sequence was collected from an adult with an advanced solid tumor such as melanoma, head and neck, liver or kidney cancer. The sequence joins TRBV2 to TRBJ2-5; a stretch of 9 junction bases matches TRBD1. This specimen consisted of CD4+ or CD8+ T cells sorted from blood, obtained in a trial of the OX40 agonist ivuxolimab. CDR3 region: CASTPRTGVETQYF. The DNA sequence is given as TGTGCCAGCACTCCCAGGACAGGGGTAGAGACCCAGTACTTC.